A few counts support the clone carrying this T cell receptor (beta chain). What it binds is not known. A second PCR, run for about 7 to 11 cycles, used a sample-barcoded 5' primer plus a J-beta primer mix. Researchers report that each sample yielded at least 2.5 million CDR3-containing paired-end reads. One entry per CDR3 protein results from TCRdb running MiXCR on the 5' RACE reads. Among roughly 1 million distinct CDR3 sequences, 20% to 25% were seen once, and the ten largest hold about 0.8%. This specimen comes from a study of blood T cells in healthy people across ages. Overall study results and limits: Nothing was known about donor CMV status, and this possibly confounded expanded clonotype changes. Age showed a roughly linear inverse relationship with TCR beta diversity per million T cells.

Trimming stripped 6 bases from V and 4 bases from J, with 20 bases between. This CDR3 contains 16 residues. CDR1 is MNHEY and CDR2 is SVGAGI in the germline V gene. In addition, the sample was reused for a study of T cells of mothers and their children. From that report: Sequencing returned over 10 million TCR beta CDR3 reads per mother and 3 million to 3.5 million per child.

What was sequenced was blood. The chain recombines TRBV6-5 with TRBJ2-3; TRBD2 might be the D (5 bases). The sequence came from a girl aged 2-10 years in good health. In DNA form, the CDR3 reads TGTGCCAGCAGCCGAGGGCCGTCCGGATCGGCAGATACGCAGTATTTT. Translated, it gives CASSRGPSGSADTQYF.